Listed below are T cell receptor beta chains from one sample, sequenced in a study of T cell changes during pregnancy in multiple sclerosis. Measured with immunoSEQ multiplex PCR; TCRdb has only the in-frame clones, and not every one. Among 30,000 to 45,000 clones listed, approximately 90% were seen once. Sample: CD4+ T cells from peripheral blood mononuclear cells, taken in the first trimester of pregnancy. Receptors originate from a female donor with multiple sclerosis, enrolled in a pregnancy study. CDR3s include the opening cysteine and the closing phenylalanine or tryptophan. A D gene is named only where the DNA matches it firmly. Some rows mark clone size as missing; the rest say once, few, many or name a class of expanded clone.

TRBV5-1	-	-	TRBJ2-2	CASSAPPGVESNTGELFF	TGCGCCAGCAGCGCCCCCCCCGGGGTTGAGTCGAACACCGGGGAGCTGTTTTTT
TRBV7-2	-	-	TRBJ1-6	CASSSGLGSPLHF	TGTGCCAGCAGCTCAGGGTTGGGTTCACCCCTCCACTTT
TRBV27	-	-	TRBJ2-7	CASSLTGFHEQYF	TGTGCCAGCAGCTTGACAGGTTTCCACGAGCAGTACTTC
TRBV7-3	-	-	TRBJ1-3	CASSLNPQAGNTIYF	TGTGCCAGCAGCTTAAACCCACAGGCCGGAAACACCATATATTTT
TRBV6-6	-	-	TRBJ2-7	CASSYGAVIHEQYF	TGTGCCAGCAGTTACGGGGCGGTAATCCACGAGCAGTACTTC
TRBV5-1	few	TRBD1	TRBJ1-1	CASSLGQGAEAFF	TGCGCCAGCAGCTTGGGACAGGGGGCTGAAGCTTTCTTT
TRBV2	-	TRBD1	TRBJ1-4	CASSGRRQGNEKLFF	TGTGCCAGCAGTGGGAGAAGACAGGGGAATGAAAAACTGTTTTTT
TRBV5-6	-	-	TRBJ1-2	CASTTPGTNYGYTF	TGTGCCAGCACAACTCCAGGGACTAACTATGGCTACACCTTC
TRBV9	-	TRBD1	TRBJ1-1	CASSVGAPGQGARNTEAFF	TGTGCCAGCAGCGTAGGGGCACCGGGACAGGGGGCGCGGAACACTGAAGCTTTCTTT
TRBV15	-	-	TRBJ2-7	CATSGGGSTYEQYF	TGTGCCACCAGCGGAGGGGGCAGTACCTACGAGCAGTACTTC
TRBV9	-	TRBD1	TRBJ1-2	CASSVPADRAANYGYTF	TGTGCCAGCAGCGTCCCGGCCGACAGGGCGGCTAACTATGGCTACACCTTC
TRBV4-1	-	-	TRBJ2-6	CASSPYTGLEYSGANVLTF	TGCGCCAGCAGCCCATATACGGGACTGGAATACTCTGGGGCCAACGTCCTGACTTTC
TRBV29-1	-	TRBD1	TRBJ1-2	CSADRGEDYGYTF	TGCAGCGCCGACAGGGGCGAGGACTATGGCTACACCTTC
TRBV5-1	-	TRBD1	TRBJ1-2	CASNLGQGTSYGYTF	TGCGCCAGCAACCTTGGACAGGGAACCAGCTATGGCTACACCTTC
TRBV27	-	-	TRBJ1-2	CASSLQRTVGSGYTF	TGTGCCAGCAGTCTCCAACGGACAGTCGGAAGCGGCTACACCTTC
TRBV9	-	-	TRBJ1-3	CASSVHRDTIYF	TGTGCCAGCAGCGTTCATCGGGACACCATATATTTT
TRBV29-1	-	TRBD2	TRBJ2-3	CSVKELAGDPDTQYF	TGCAGCGTTAAAGAGCTAGCGGGAGATCCAGATACGCAGTATTTT
TRBV5-1	-	-	TRBJ1-2	CASSLAPDSYGYTF	TGCGCCAGCAGCTTGGCACCGGACAGCTATGGCTACACCTTC
TRBV6-5	-	TRBD1	TRBJ1-2	CASSGGTVNPYGYTF	TGTGCCAGCAGTGGTGGGACAGTCAACCCCTATGGCTACACCTTC
TRBV4-1	-	-	TRBJ1-2	CASSQEATLYGYTF	TGCGCCAGCAGCCAAGAAGCCACCCTCTATGGCTACACCTTC
TRBV5-1	once	TRBD2	TRBJ2-5	CASSLSTSGIQETQYF	TGCGCCAGCAGCTTGTCAACTAGCGGAATCCAAGAGACCCAGTACTTC
TRBV11-2	-	-	TRBJ1-4	CASSLIGAANEKLFF	TGTGCCAGCAGCTTAATAGGGGCGGCTAATGAAAAACTGTTTTTT
TRBV7-6	-	-	TRBJ1-1	CASTPLRGQYEAFF	TGTGCCAGCACCCCCCTCCGGGGACAATATGAAGCTTTCTTT
TRBV19	-	-	TRBJ1-1	CASTWGGAMNTEAFF	TGTGCCAGTACTTGGGGGGGGGCGATGAACACTGAAGCTTTCTTT
TRBV18	-	TRBD2	TRBJ2-2	CASSPTPGTSGGLNTGELFF	TGTGCCAGCTCACCTACGCCCGGGACTAGCGGGGGCCTGAACACCGGGGAGCTGTTTTTT
TRBV7-2	-	-	TRBJ1-5	CASTPRGGFNQPQHF	TGTGCCAGCACCCCCAGGGGAGGGTTCAATCAGCCCCAGCATTTT
TRBV28	once	TRBD1	TRBJ2-7	CASSLRQGFSEQYF	TGTGCCAGCAGTTTACGACAGGGTTTTAGTGAGCAGTACTTC
TRBV7-3	-	-	TRBJ2-2	CASSLRGDTGELFF	TGTGCCAGCAGCTTAAGGGGGGACACCGGGGAGCTGTTTTTT
TRBV11-2	-	-	TRBJ2-7	CASSYDWYEQYF	TGTGCCAGCAGCTATGACTGGTACGAGCAGTACTTC
TRBV29-1	once	-	TRBJ2-6	CSVIVSGANVLTF	TGCAGCGTTATAGTCTCTGGGGCCAACGTCCTGACTTTC
TRBV7-3	-	-	TRBJ2-4	CASSLPSQGNIQYF	TGTGCCAGCAGCCTCCCGTCCCAGGGGAACATTCAGTACTTC
TRBV7-2	-	-	TRBJ1-1	CASSSPLLEAFF	TGTGCCAGCAGCTCCCCATTGCTAGAAGCTTTCTTT
TRBV30	-	-	TRBJ1-1	CAWSVQENTEAFF	TGTGCCTGGAGTGTACAGGAGAACACTGAAGCTTTCTTT